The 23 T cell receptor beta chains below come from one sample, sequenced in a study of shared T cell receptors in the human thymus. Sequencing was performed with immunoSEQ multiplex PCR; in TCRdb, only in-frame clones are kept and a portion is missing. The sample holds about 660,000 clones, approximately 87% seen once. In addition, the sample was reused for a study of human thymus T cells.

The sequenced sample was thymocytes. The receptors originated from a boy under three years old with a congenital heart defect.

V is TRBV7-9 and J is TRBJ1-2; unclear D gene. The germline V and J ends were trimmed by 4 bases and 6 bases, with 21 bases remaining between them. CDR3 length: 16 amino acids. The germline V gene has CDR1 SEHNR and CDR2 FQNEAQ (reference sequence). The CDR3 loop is CASSSTPRAELDGYTF. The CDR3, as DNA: TGTGCCAGCAGCTCAACCCCGCGGGCCGAGCTCGATGGCTACACCTTC. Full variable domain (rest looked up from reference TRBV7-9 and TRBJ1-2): DTGVSQNPRHKITKRGQNVTFRCDPISEHNRLYWYRQTLGQGPEFLTYFQNEAQLEKSRLLSDRFSAERPKGSFSTLEIQRTEQGDSAMYLCASSSTPRAELDGYTFGSGTRLTVV.

The CDR3 loop is CASSLIPLAGDTDTQYF. The CDR3 DNA sequence: TGCGCCAGCAGCCTAATTCCTCTAGCGGGAGACACAGATACGCAGTATTTT. The chain carries TRBV4-3 and TRBJ2-3; TRBD2 matches 10 bases. V lost 4 bases and J lost 2; bases outside the gene matches: 9. Germline V lookup: CDR1 LGHNA, CDR2 YSLEER. The CDR3 is 17 residues long.

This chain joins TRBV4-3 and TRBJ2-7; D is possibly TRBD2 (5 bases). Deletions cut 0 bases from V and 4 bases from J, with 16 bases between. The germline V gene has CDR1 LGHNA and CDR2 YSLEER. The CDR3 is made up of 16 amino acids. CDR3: CASSQDLRGPGYEQYF. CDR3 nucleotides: TGCGCCAGCAGCCAAGATTTGAGAGGGCCGGGGTACGAGCAGTACTTC.

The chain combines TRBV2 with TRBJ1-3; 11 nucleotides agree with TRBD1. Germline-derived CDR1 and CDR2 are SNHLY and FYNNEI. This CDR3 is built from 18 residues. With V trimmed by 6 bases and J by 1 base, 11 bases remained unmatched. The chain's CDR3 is CASRTPDRGQKSGNTIYF. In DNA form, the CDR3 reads TGTGCCAGCAGGACGCCGGACAGGGGGCAGAAATCTGGAAACACCATATATTTT.

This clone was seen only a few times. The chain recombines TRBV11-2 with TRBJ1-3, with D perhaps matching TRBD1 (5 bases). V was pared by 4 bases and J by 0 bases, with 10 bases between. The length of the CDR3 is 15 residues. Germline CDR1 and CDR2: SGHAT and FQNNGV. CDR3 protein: CASSSTGGSGNTIYF. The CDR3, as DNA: TGTGCCAGCAGCTCAACAGGTGGCTCTGGAAACACCATATATTTT.

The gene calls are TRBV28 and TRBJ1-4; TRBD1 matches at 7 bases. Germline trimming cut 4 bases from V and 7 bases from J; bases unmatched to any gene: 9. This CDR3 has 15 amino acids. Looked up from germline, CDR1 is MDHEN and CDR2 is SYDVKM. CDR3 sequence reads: CASSSERGRAEKLFF. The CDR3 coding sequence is TGTGCCAGCAGTTCCGAGAGGGGGCGCGCTGAAAAACTGTTTTTT.

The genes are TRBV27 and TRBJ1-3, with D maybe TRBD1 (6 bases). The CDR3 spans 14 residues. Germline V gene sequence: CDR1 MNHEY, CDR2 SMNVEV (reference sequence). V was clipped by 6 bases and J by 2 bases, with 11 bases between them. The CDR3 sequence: CASSKQGPGNTIYF. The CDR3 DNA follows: TGTGCCAGCAGCAAACAGGGTCCTGGAAACACCATATATTTT.

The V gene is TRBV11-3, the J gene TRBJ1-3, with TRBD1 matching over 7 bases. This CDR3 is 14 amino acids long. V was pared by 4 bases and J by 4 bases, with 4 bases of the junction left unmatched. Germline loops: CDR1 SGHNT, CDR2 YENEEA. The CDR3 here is CASSSPGQGNTIYF. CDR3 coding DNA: TGTGCCAGCAGCTCTCCGGGACAGGGAAACACCATATATTTT.

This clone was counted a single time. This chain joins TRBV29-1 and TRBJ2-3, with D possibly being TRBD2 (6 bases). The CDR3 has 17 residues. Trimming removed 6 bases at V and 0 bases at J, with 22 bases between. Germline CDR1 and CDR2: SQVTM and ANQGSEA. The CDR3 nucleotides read TGCAGCGTCGCCCGGGAGAGGTGCCCCGGTAGCACAGATACGCAGTATTTT. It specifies CSVARERCPGSTDTQYF.

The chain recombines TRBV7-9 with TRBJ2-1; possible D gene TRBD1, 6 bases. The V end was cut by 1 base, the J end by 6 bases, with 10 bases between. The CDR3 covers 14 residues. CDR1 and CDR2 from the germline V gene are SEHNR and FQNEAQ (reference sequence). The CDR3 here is CASSLVGGRNEQFF. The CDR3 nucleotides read TGTGCCAGCAGCTTAGTTGGGGGCCGCAATGAGCAGTTCTTC.

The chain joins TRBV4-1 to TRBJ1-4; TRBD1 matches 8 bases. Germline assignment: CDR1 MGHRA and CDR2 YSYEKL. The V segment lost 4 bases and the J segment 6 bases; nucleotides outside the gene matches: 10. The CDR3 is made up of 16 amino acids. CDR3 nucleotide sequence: TGCGCCAGCAGCCCCCCTCACAGGGGGTGTGATGAAAAACTGTTTTTT. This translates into CASSPPHRGCDEKLFF.

The CDR3 nucleotides are TGTGCCAGTAGTCCCTACGGGACTGTCTCCTCTGGGGCCAACGTCCTGACTTTC. This gives the protein CASSPYGTVSSGANVLTF. This chain uses TRBV19 with TRBJ2-6, with D maybe TRBD2 (6 bases). The CDR3 spans 18 residues. V lost 5 bases and J 0 bases, leaving 17 bases between the germline ends. The germline gives CDR1 LNHDA, CDR2 SQIVND (reference sequence).

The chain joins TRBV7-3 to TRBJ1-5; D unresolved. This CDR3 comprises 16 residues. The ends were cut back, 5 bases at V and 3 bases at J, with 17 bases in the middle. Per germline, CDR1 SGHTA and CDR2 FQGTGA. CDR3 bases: TGTGCCAGCAGCATTCCGGACTGCCCTTACAATCAGCCCCAGCATTTT. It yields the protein CASSIPDCPYNQPQHF.

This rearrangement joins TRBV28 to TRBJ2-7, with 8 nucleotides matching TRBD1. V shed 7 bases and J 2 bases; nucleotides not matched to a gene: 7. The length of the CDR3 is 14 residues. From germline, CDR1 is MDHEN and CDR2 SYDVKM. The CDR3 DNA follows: TGTGCCAGCAAAAACCGGGACAGGACCTACGAGCAGTACTTC. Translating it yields CASKNRDRTYEQYF.

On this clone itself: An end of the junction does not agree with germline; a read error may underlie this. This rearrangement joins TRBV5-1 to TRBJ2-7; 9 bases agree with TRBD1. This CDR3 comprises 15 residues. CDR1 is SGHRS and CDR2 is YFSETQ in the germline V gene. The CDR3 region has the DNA TGCGCCAGCAGCGATTCGGACAGGGGTGCACGCGAGCGGTACTTC. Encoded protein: CASSDSDRGARERYF. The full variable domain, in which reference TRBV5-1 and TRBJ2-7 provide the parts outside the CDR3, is KAGVTQTPRYLIKTRGQQVTLSCSPISGHRSVSWYQQTPGQGLQFLFEYFSETQRNKGNFPGRFSGRQFSNSRSEMNVSTLELGDSALYLCASSDSDRGARERYFGPGTRLTVT.

The CDR3 loop is CASSWGGVKFYEQYF. CDR3 DNA sequence: TGTGCCAGCAGTTGGGGGGGGGTCAAATTCTACGAGCAGTACTTC. This rearrangement joins TRBV6-5 to TRBJ2-7, with 7 bases aligning to TRBD2. Germline CDR1 MNHEY, CDR2 SVGAGI. V lost 4 bases and J lost 3; bases outside the gene matches: 9. The length of the CDR3 is 15 residues.

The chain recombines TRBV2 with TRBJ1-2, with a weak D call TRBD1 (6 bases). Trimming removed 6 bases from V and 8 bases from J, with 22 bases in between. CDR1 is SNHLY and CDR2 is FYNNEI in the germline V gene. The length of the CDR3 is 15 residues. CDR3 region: CASRLRQAPDNGYTF. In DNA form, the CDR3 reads TGTGCCAGCAGGCTTCGACAGGCTCCTGACAACGGCTACACCTTC.

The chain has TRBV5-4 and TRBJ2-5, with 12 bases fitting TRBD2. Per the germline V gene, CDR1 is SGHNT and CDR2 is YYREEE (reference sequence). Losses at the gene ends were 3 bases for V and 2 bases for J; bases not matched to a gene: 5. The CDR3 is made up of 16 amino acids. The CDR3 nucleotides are TGTGCCAGCAGCTCGACTAGCGGGAGCCGGCAAGAGACCCAGTACTTC. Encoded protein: CASSSTSGSRQETQYF.

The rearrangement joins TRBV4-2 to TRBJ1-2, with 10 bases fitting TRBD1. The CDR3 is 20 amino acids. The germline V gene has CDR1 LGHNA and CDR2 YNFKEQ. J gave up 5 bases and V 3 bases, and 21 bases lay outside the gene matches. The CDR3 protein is CASSHLALTDRGRSEYGYTF. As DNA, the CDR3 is TGTGCCAGCAGCCACCTAGCCCTTACCGACAGGGGGCGGTCTGAATATGGCTACACCTTC.

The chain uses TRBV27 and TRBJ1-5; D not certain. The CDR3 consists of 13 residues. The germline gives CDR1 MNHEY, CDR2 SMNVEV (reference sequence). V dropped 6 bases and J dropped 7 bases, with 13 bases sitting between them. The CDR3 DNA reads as TGTGCCAGCAGGCCCCCCGGTAGCCAGCCCCAGCATTTT. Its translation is CASRPPGSQPQHF.

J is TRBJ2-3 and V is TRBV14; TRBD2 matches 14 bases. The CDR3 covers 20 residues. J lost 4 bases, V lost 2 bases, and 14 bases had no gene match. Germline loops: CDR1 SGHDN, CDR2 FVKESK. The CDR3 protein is CASSQKKAGGLAGVPDTQYF. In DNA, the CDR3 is TGTGCCAGCAGCCAAAAGAAAGCCGGGGGACTAGCGGGAGTACCAGATACGCAGTATTTT.

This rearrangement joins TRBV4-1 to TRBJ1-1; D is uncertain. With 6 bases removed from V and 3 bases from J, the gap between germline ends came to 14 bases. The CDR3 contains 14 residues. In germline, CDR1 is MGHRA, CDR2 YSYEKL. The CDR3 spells CASRERVRDTEAFF. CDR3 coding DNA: TGCGCCAGCAGGGAGAGGGTTCGGGACACTGAAGCTTTCTTT.

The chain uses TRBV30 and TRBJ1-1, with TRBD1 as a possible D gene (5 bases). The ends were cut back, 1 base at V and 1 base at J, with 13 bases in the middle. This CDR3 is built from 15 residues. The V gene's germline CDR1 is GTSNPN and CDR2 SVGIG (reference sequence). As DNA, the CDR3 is TGTGCCTGGAGTGGGATGGGGGGGGAGAACACTGAAGCTTTCTTT. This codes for CAWSGMGGENTEAFF.